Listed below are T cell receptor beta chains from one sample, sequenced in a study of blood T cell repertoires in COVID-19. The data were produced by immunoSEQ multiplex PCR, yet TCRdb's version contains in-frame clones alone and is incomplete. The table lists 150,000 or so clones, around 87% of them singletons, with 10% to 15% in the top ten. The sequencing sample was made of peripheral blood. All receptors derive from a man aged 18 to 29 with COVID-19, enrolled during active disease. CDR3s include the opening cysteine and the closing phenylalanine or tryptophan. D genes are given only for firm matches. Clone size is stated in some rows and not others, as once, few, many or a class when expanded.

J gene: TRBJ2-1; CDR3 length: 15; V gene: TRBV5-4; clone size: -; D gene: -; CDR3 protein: CASSFWNTSPNEQFF; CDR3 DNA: TGTGCCAGCAGCTTCTGGAATACTAGCCCTAATGAGCAGTTCTTC
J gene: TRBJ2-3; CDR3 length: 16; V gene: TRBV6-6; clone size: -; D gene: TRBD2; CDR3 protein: CASSYSSSGSTDTQYF; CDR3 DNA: TGTGCCAGCAGTTACTCGAGTAGCGGGAGCACAGATACGCAGTATTTT
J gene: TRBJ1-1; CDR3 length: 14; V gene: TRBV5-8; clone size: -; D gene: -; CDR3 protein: CASQLMSAAPEAFF; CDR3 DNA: TGTGCCAGCCAACTCATGTCAGCGGCGCCTGAAGCTTTCTTT
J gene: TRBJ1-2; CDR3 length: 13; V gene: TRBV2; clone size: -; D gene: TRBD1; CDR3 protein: CASSLQGNYGYTF; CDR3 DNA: TGTGCCAGCAGTTTACAGGGGAACTATGGCTACACCTTC
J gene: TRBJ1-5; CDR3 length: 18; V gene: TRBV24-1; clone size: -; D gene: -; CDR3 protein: CATSDSGGYGNSNQPQHF; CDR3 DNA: TGTGCCACCAGTGATTCCGGCGGGTACGGGAATAGCAATCAGCCCCAGCATTTT
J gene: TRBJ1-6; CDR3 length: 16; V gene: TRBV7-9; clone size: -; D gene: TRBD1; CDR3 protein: CASSPQTGGGSYHLHF; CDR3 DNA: TGTGCCAGCAGCCCTCAAACAGGGGGTGGTTCATATCACCTCCACTTT
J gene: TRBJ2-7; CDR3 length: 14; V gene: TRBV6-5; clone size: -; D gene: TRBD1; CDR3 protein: CASGWDRGPYEQYF; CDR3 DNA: TGTGCCAGCGGATGGGACAGAGGGCCCTACGAGCAGTACTTC
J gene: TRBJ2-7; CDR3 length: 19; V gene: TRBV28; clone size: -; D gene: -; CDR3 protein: CASSLWGVGGLNRIYEQYF; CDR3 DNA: TGTGCCAGCAGTTTATGGGGGGTAGGAGGGCTTAACCGTATATACGAGCAGTACTTC
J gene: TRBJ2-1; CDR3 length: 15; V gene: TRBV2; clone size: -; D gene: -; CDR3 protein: CARGSGVRPYNEQFF; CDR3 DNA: TGTGCCAGGGGGTCAGGGGTAAGGCCCTACAATGAGCAGTTCTTC
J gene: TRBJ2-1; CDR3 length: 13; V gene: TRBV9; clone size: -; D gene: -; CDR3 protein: CASSEAVYNEQFF; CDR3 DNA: TGTGCCAGCAGCGAAGCGGTTTACAATGAGCAGTTCTTC
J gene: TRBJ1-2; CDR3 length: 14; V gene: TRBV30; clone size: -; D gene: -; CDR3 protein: CAWSGTALNYGYTF; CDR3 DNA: TGTGCCTGGAGTGGGACAGCTCTTAACTATGGCTACACCTTC
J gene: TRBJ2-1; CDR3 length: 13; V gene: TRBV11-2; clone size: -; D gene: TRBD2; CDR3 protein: CASSSGLVSEQFF; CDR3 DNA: TGTGCCAGCAGCTCCGGACTAGTGAGTGAGCAGTTCTTC
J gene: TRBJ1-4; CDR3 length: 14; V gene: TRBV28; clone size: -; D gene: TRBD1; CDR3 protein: CASTGQGTNEKLLF; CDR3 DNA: TGTGCCAGCACCGGACAGGGGACTAATGAAAAACTGCTTTTT
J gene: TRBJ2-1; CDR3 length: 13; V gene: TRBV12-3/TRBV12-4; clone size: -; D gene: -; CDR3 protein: CASSFGGNNEQFF; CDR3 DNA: TGTGCCAGCAGTTTTGGCGGTAACAATGAGCAGTTCTTC
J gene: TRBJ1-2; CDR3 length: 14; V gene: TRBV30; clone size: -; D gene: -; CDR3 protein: CAWSVHIQSYGYTF; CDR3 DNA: TGTGCCTGGAGTGTACACATACAGTCGTATGGCTACACCTTC
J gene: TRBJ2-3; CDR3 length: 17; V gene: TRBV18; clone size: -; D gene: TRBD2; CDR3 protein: CASSRLAGRGATDTQYF; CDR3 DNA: TGTGCCAGCTCACGACTAGCGGGAAGGGGGGCCACAGATACGCAGTATTTT
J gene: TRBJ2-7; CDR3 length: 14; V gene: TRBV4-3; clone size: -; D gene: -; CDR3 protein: CASSQGLGTYEQYF; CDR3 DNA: TGCGCCAGCAGCCAAGGACTAGGTACCTACGAGCAGTACTTC
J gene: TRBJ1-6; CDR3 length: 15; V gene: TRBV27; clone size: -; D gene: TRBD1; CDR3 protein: CASSPQGAYNSPLHF; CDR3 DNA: TGTGCCAGCAGTCCTCAGGGGGCCTATAATTCACCCCTCCACTTT
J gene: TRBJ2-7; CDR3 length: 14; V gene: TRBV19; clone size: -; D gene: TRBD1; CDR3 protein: CASSTPGQTYEQYF; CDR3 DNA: TGTGCCAGTAGTACACCGGGACAGACTTACGAGCAGTACTTC
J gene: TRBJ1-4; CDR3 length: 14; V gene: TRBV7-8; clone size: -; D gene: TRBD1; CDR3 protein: CASSLQGLEEKLFF; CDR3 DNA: TGTGCCAGCAGCCTACAGGGGCTTGAGGAAAAACTGTTTTTT
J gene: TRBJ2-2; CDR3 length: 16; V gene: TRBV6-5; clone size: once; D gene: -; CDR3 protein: CASSYSIPVYTGELFF; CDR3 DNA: TGTGCCAGCAGTTACTCGATACCGGTGTATACCGGGGAGCTGTTTTTT
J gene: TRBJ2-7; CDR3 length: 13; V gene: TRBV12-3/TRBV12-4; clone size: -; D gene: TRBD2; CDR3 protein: CASSPGRTYEQYF; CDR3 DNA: TGTGCCAGCAGCCCCGGGAGGACCTACGAGCAGTACTTC
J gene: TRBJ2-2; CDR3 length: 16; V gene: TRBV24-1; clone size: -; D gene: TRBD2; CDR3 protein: CATSKRLAVNTGELFF; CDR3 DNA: TGTGCCACCAGTAAACGACTAGCGGTGAACACCGGGGAGCTGTTTTTT
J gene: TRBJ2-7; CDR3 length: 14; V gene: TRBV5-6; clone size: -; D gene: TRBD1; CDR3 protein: CASSLGQGLYEQYF; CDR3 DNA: TGTGCCAGCAGCCTTGGACAGGGTTTATACGAGCAGTACTTC
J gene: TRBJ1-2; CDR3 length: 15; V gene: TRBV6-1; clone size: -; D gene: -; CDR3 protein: CASSEGPAVNYGYTF; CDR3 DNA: TGTGCCAGCAGTGAAGGGCCGGCGGTTAACTATGGCTACACCTTC
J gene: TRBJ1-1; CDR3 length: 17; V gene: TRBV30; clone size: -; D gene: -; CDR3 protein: CAWSNPPLGGTNTEAFF; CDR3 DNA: TGTGCCTGGAGTAACCCCCCCCTAGGAGGAACGAACACTGAAGCTTTCTTT
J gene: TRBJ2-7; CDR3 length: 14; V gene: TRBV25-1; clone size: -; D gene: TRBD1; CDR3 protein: CASSGGTGPYEQYF; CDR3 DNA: TGTGCCAGCAGTGGAGGGACAGGGCCCTACGAGCAGTACTTC
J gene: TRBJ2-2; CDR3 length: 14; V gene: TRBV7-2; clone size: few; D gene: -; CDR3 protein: CASSFNRGTGELFF; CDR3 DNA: TGTGCCAGCAGCTTCAATAGGGGCACCGGGGAGCTGTTTTTT
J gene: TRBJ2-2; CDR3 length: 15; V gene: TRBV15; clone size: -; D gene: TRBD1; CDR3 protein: CATSRRTGYTGELFF; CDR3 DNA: TGTGCCACCAGCAGAAGGACAGGGTACACCGGGGAGCTGTTTTTT
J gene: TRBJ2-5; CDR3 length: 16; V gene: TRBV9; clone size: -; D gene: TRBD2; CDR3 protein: CASSVDSGGTGETQYF; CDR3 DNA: TGTGCCAGCAGCGTAGACAGCGGGGGCACTGGGGAGACCCAGTACTTC
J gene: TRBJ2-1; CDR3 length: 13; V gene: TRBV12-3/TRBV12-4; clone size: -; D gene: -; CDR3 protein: CASSFWGVNEQFF; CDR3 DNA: TGTGCCAGCAGTTTTTGGGGGGTAAATGAGCAGTTCTTC
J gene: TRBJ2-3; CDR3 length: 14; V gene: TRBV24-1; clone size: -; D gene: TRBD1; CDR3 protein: CATSDSGQGDTQYF; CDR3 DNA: TGTGCCACCAGTGATTCTGGACAGGGAGATACGCAGTATTTT
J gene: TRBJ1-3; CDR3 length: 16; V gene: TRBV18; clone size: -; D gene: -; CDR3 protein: CASSPETGNSGNTIYF; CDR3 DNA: TGTGCCAGCTCACCTGAAACAGGGAACTCTGGAAACACCATATATTTT
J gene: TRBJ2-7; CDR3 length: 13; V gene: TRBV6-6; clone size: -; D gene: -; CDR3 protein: CASSTTGFDEQYF; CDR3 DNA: TGTGCCAGCAGTACCACAGGGTTCGACGAGCAGTACTTC
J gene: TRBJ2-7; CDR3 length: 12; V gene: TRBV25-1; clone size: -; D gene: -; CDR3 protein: CASSEYSYEQYF; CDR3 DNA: TGTGCCAGCAGTGAATACTCGTACGAGCAGTACTTC
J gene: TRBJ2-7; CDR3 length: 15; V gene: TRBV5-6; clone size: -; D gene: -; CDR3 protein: CASSLGAGSIDEQYF; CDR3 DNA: TGTGCCAGCAGCTTGGGGGCGGGGAGTATAGACGAGCAGTACTTC
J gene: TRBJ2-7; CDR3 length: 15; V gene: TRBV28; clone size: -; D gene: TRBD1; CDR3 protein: CASSSGQGVLGEQYF; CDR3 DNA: TGTGCCAGCAGTTCGGGACAGGGGGTTCTTGGCGAGCAGTACTTC
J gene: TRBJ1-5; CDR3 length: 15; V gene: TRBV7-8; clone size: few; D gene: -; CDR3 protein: CASAGGSPSNQPQHF; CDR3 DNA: TGTGCCAGCGCGGGGGGGTCGCCGAGCAATCAGCCCCAGCATTTT
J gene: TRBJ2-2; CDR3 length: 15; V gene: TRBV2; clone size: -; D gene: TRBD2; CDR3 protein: CATQGLAENTGELFF; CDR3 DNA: TGTGCCACCCAGGGACTAGCGGAAAACACCGGGGAGCTGTTTTTT
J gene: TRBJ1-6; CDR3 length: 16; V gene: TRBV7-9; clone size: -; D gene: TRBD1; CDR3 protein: CASSLLGTGRSSPLHF; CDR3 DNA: TGTGCCAGCAGCTTACTCGGGACAGGGAGGAGTTCACCCCTCCACTTT
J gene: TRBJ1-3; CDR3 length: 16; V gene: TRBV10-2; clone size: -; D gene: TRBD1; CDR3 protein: CASSESTGGNRNTIYF; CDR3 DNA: TGCGCCAGCAGTGAGTCGACAGGGGGAAATCGAAACACCATATATTTT
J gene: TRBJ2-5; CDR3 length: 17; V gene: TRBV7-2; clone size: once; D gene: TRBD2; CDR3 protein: CASSFPLAGVPRETQYF; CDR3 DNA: TGTGCCAGCAGCTTTCCACTAGCGGGAGTCCCTCGGGAGACCCAGTACTTC
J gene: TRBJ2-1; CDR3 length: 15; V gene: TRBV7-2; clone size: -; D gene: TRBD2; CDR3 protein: CASSLVAGAGNEQFF; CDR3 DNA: TGTGCCAGCAGCTTAGTGGCGGGAGCGGGCAATGAGCAGTTCTTC
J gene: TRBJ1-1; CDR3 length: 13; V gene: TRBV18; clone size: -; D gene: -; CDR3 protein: CASSPYSNTEAFF; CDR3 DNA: TGTGCCAGCTCACCGTATTCGAACACTGAAGCTTTCTTT
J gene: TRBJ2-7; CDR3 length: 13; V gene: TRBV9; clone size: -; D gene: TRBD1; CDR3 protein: CASQGQNSYEQYF; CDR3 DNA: TGTGCCAGCCAGGGACAGAACTCCTACGAGCAGTACTTC
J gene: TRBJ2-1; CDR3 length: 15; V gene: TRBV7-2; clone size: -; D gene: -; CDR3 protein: CASSLGAGRHNEQFF; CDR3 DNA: TGTGCCAGCAGCTTAGGGGCGGGCCGGCACAATGAGCAGTTCTTC
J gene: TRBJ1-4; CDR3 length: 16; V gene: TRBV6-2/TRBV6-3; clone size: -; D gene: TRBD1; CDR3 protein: CASSYLLGTGDEKLLF; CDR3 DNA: TGTGCCAGCAGTTACCTTTTGGGGACAGGAGATGAAAAACTGCTTTTT
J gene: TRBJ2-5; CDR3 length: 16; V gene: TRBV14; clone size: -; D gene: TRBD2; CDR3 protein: CASSHPLAGGQGTQYF; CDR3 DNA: TGTGCCAGCAGCCACCCACTAGCGGGAGGCCAAGGGACCCAGTACTTC
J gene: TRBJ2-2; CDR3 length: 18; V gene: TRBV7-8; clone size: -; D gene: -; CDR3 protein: CASSLGRVLLANTGELFF; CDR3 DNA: TGTGCCAGCAGCTTAGGCAGGGTCTTACTCGCGAACACCGGGGAGCTGTTTTTT
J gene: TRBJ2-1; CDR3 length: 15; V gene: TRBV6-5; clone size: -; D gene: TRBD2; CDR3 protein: CASSEGLALYNEQFF; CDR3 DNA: TGTGCCAGCAGCGAGGGACTAGCGCTATACAATGAGCAGTTCTTC
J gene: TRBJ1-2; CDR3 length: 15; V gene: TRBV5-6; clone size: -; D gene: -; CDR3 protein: CASSLAPGGNYGYTF; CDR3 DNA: TGTGCCAGCAGCTTGGCGCCGGGGGGAAACTATGGCTACACCTTC
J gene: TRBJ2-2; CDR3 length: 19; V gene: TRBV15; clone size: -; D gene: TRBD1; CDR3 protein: CATSSTGQGRGYGAGELFF; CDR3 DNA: TGTGCCACCAGCAGTACGGGACAGGGGAGGGGTTACGGGGCCGGGGAGCTGTTTTTT
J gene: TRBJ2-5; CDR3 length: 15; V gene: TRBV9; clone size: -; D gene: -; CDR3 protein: CASSVLGVNQETQYF; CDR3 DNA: TGTGCCAGCAGCGTACTAGGGGTAAACCAAGAGACCCAGTACTTC
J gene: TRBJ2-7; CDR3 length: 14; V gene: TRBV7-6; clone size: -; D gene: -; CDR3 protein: CASSLRSGAYEQYF; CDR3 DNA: TGTGCCAGCAGCTTAAGATCCGGGGCCTACGAGCAGTACTTC
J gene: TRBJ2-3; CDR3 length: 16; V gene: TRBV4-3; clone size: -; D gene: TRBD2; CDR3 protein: CASSQGGLAGTDTQYF; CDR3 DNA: TGCGCCAGCAGCCAAGGGGGACTAGCGGGCACAGATACGCAGTATTTT